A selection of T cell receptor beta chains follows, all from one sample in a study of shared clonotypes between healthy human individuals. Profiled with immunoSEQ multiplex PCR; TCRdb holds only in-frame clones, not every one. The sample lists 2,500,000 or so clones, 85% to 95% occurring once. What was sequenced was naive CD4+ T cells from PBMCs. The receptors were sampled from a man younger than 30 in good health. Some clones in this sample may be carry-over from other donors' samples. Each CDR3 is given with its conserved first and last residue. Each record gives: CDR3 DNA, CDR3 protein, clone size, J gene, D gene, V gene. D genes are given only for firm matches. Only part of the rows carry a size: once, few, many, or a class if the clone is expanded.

TGCGCCAGCAGCTTGGGAGAGCGGGAGGGCCAGCGGTTCCGAGAGACCCAGTACTTC | CASSLGEREGQRFRETQYF | NA | TRBJ2-5 | TRBD2 | TRBV5-1
TGCAGCACTATGCAGGGGCGCGGCGACGAGCAGTACTTC | CSTMQGRGDEQYF | NA | TRBJ2-7 | NA | TRBV29-1
TGTGCCAGCAAGAGACAGGGATCTGGGTTCGGGGGCTACACCTTC | CASKRQGSGFGGYTF | NA | TRBJ1-2 | TRBD1 | TRBV6-5
TGTGCCAGTAGTATAAAGAGGCGTCCCTACAATGAGCAGTTCTTC | CASSIKRRPYNEQFF | NA | TRBJ2-1 | NA | TRBV19
TGTGCCAGCATTGATAGGGACGCGGGGGGTGAGCAGTTCTTC | CASIDRDAGGEQFF | NA | TRBJ2-1 | TRBD2 | TRBV7-8
TGTGCCAGCAGATCCGGGACAGGGTCCTACGAGCAGTACTTC | CASRSGTGSYEQYF | NA | TRBJ2-7 | TRBD1 | TRBV27
TGTGCCAGCAGCTCGGACATCTCAGGCAATCAGCCCCAGCATTTT | CASSSDISGNQPQHF | NA | TRBJ1-5 | NA | TRBV7-6
TGTGCCAGCACTGTCGGGGGCTTACTCTCCTACGAGCAGTACTTC | CASTVGGLLSYEQYF | NA | TRBJ2-7 | NA | TRBV6-4
TGTGCCAGCAGGGGACAGGGCGTTTCCTACGAGCAGTACTTC | CASRGQGVSYEQYF | NA | TRBJ2-7 | TRBD1 | TRBV28
TGTGCCAGCAGCTTAGGAATGGGTAGGGGAGGGCCGACAGATACGCAGTATTTT | CASSLGMGRGGPTDTQYF | NA | TRBJ2-3 | TRBD2 | TRBV11-2
TGTGCCAGCAGTGTCCCACAGGCGGCAGATACGCAGTATTTT | CASSVPQAADTQYF | NA | TRBJ2-3 | NA | TRBV2
TGTGCCAGCAGTTTACCAGAAAATGAAAAACTGTTTTTT | CASSLPENEKLFF | NA | TRBJ1-4 | NA | TRBV28
TGTGCCAGCTCACCAAGGCAAATTAATATGAACACTGAAGCTTTCTTT | CASSPRQINMNTEAFF | NA | TRBJ1-1 | NA | TRBV18
TGTGCCAGCAGTGAGCCCCGCAGTGCCAACGTGGGAGGTGAAGCTTTCTTT | CASSEPRSANVGGEAFF | once | TRBJ1-1 | NA | TRBV2
TGTGCCAGCAGCTCTCCGGGACAGGGGATGCACGAGCAGTACTTC | CASSSPGQGMHEQYF | once | TRBJ2-7 | TRBD1 | TRBV5-4
TGCGCCAGCAGCCAAGGAGGATCGAGGGCGGCTGAAGCTTTCTTT | CASSQGGSRAAEAFF | NA | TRBJ1-1 | NA | TRBV4-1
TGTGCCAGCAGCCCCCGGGACAGGGGGATCTATGGCTACACCTTC | CASSPRDRGIYGYTF | NA | TRBJ1-2 | TRBD1 | TRBV7-2
TGCGCCAGCAGCCGAACTAGCGGGAGTACGAATGAGCAGTTCTTC | CASSRTSGSTNEQFF | NA | TRBJ2-1 | TRBD2 | TRBV5-1
TGTGCCAGCAGCTTAGGTTACAGGGTCCCAGCCTACGAGCAGTACTTC | CASSLGYRVPAYEQYF | NA | TRBJ2-7 | NA | TRBV11-2
TGCGCCAGCAGCACCCTAGCGGGAGTGTCGGGCACCGGGGAGCTGTTTTTT | CASSTLAGVSGTGELFF | NA | TRBJ2-2 | TRBD2 | TRBV5-1
TGTGCCAGCAGCCGGGGGGCCCCCAATCAGCCCCAGCATTTT | CASSRGAPNQPQHF | NA | TRBJ1-5 | NA | TRBV6-5
TGTGCCAGCAGCCCCCAGCCTAGCAATCAGCCCCAGCATTTT | CASSPQPSNQPQHF | few | TRBJ1-5 | NA | TRBV6-4
TGTGCCAGCAGCCGAGAAACTAGAGACTACAATGAGCAGTTCTTC | CASSRETRDYNEQFF | NA | TRBJ2-1 | NA | TRBV5-4
TGTGCCAGCAGCCAGACGCACTCAGGGGTCACAGATACGCAGTATTTT | CASSQTHSGVTDTQYF | NA | TRBJ2-3 | NA | TRBV13
TGCAGCGTTGAAGCGGGGACAGGCACCTACGAGCAGTACTTC | CSVEAGTGTYEQYF | NA | TRBJ2-7 | TRBD1 | TRBV29-1
TGTGCCACCCGATCAACAGGGGATAATTCACCCCTCCACTTT | CATRSTGDNSPLHF | NA | TRBJ1-6 | TRBD1 | TRBV6-1
TGTGCCAGCAGCTTAGAACCCTCTCGGCGGAAGCAACTCAACGAGCAGTACTTC | CASSLEPSRRKQLNEQYF | NA | TRBJ2-7 | NA | TRBV11-2
TGTGCCAGCAGCCCTCGGCGGGGAGGGTTCTACGAGCAGTACTTC | CASSPRRGGFYEQYF | NA | TRBJ2-7 | TRBD2 | TRBV6-5
TGCGCCAGCAGCTTGGGTACGGGAACCTCGAACACTGAAGCTTTCTTT | CASSLGTGTSNTEAFF | NA | TRBJ1-1 | NA | TRBV5-1
TGTGCCAGCAGCTTATCCGGTCCACGGGACGAGCAGTACTTC | CASSLSGPRDEQYF | NA | TRBJ2-7 | NA | TRBV7-3
TGTGCCAGTAGTATGGTAGGGGGCGGAGGCTATGGCTACACCTTC | CASSMVGGGGYGYTF | NA | TRBJ1-2 | TRBD1 | TRBV19
TGTGCCAGCTCACCCTACGACGGACAGGAAAAACTGTTTTTT | CASSPYDGQEKLFF | few | TRBJ1-4 | NA | TRBV18
TGTGCCAGCAGCGTAAAGAGCGGCTCTGGGGCCAACGTCCTGACTTTC | CASSVKSGSGANVLTF | NA | TRBJ2-6 | NA | TRBV9
TGCAGCGTTTACTCGTACGAGCAGTACTTC | CSVYSYEQYF | once | TRBJ2-7 | NA | TRBV29-1
TGTGCCAGCAGATCCCGGGACAGGGAGAGCAATGAGCAGTTCTTC | CASRSRDRESNEQFF | NA | TRBJ2-1 | TRBD1 | TRBV6-1
TGTGCCAGCAGCCTCCAGGCGAGTGGCTCCTACGAGCAGTACTTC | CASSLQASGSYEQYF | NA | TRBJ2-7 | NA | TRBV7-9
TGTGCCAGTAGTTCCCTGGGCGAACCTGGAAACACCATATATTTT | CASSSLGEPGNTIYF | NA | TRBJ1-3 | NA | TRBV19
TGTGCCAGCAGCCCTGGGGGAGGTCGGAGCTCCTACGAGCAGTACTTC | CASSPGGGRSSYEQYF | NA | TRBJ2-7 | NA | TRBV7-2
TGTGCCAGCAGCTTAGTAGCTGGGACAGGGGGCATGCACAATGAGCAGTTCTTC | CASSLVAGTGGMHNEQFF | NA | TRBJ2-1 | TRBD1 | TRBV7-2
TGTGCCAGCAGCCCCCACCAGGGGACGCTGTACTTC | CASSPHQGTLYF | NA | TRBJ2-5 | NA | TRBV7-3
TGTGCCACCAGGACAGGGATCACAGATACGCAGTATTTT | CATRTGITDTQYF | NA | TRBJ2-3 | TRBD1 | TRBV27
TGCGCCAGCAGCTTGGATGTTAGCGGCGGCGGGAATGAGCAGTTCTTC | CASSLDVSGGGNEQFF | NA | TRBJ2-1 | NA | TRBV5-1
TGCGCCAGCAGCCCCGCCGCGCAAAGCACAGATACGCAGTATTTT | CASSPAAQSTDTQYF | NA | TRBJ2-3 | NA | TRBV5-1
TGTGCCAGCAGCCAACAGGGATTTAGTGAGCAGTTCTTC | CASSQQGFSEQFF | NA | TRBJ2-1 | NA | TRBV7-9